One sample yielded the 31 T cell receptor beta chains listed below, sequenced in a study of cytomegalovirus exposure and HLA in healthy donors. Vbeta (60) and Jbeta (13) primers were used in the PCR. This table comes from immunoSEQ multiplex PCR, and its TCRdb copy is limited to in-frame clones, with some not included. Of roughly 190,000 clones listed, around 85% are singletons. What was sequenced was PBMCs. These receptors were taken from a man in his forties in good health and CMV-seropositive.

This clone turned up a few times. CDR3 bases: TGTGCCAGCAGTCCCCGGAGCGGGGTCGGGCAAGAGACCCAGTACTTC. Translating it yields CASSPRSGVGQETQYF. V gene TRBV27 combines with J gene TRBJ2-5; 7 bases line up with TRBD2. The CDR3 spans 16 residues. J was trimmed by 2 bases and V by 5 bases; bases with no gene match: 11. The germline V gene has CDR1 MNHEY and CDR2 SMNVEV (reference sequence).

The rearrangement joins TRBV30 to TRBJ1-3, with TRBD1 matching over 7 bases. CDR1 is GTSNPN and CDR2 is SVGIG in the germline V gene (reference sequence). The CDR3 is 13 residues long. The CDR3 DNA reads TGTGCTGGACAGGTCTTCTCTGGAAACACCATATATTTT. Residues: CAGQVFSGNTIYF.

This sequence joins TRBV4-1 and TRBJ2-7; D is perhaps TRBD1 (6 bases). Trimming pared 4 bases from V and 5 bases from J, leaving 15 bases between. This CDR3 has 14 residues. CDR1 and CDR2 from the germline V gene are MGHRA and YSYEKL. The CDR3 bases are TGCGCCAGCAGCCGGGTTTCAGGGGACGACGAGCAGTACTTC. It translates to CASSRVSGDDEQYF.

The chain is built from TRBV29-1 and TRBJ2-5, with TRBD1 as a possible D gene (6 bases). V was shortened by 4 bases and J by 6 bases, with 12 bases between the two germline ends. The CDR3 totals 12 residues. CDR1 SQVTM and CDR2 ANQGSEA come from the germline V gene. Here the CDR3 DNA reads TGCAGCGTTGGTGAGGGGGAGCAGACCCAGTACTTC. Its translation: CSVGEGEQTQYF.

The chain carries TRBV28 and TRBJ1-2, with unresolved D. Trimming shortened V by 2 bases and J by 5 bases, and 6 bases separated the two germline ends. Germline V gene sequence: CDR1 MDHEN, CDR2 SYDVKM. This CDR3 is built from 12 residues. The CDR3 DNA is TGTGCCAGCAGTTTACCGCAGTATGGCTACACCTTC. Translated, it gives CASSLPQYGYTF.

This sequence joins TRBV7-9 and TRBJ1-1; D possibly corresponds to TRBD1 (5 bases). The ends were cut back, 5 bases at V and 8 bases at J, with 12 bases in the middle. Germline V CDR1 and CDR2: SEHNR, FQNEAQ (reference sequence). This CDR3 is built from 12 residues. Here the CDR3 DNA reads TGTGCCAGCAGCCTCGGGACTGAGGAAGCTTTCTTT. Translating gives CASSLGTEEAFF.

This chain joins TRBV11-1 and TRBJ1-2; no definite D call. CDR3 length: 14 amino acids. The V and J ends lost 5 bases and 2 bases respectively, with 12 bases between them. CDR1 SGHAT and CDR2 FQDESV come from the germline V gene (reference sequence). The CDR3 sequence: CASSPRTVNYGYTF. In DNA, the CDR3 is TGTGCCAGCAGCCCAAGAACAGTCAACTATGGCTACACCTTC.

The rearrangement joins TRBV28 to TRBJ1-1; D not resolved. The CDR3 has 15 residues. Per the germline V gene, CDR1 is MDHEN and CDR2 is SYDVKM. V was shortened by 3 bases and J by 4 bases, with 15 bases between the two germline ends. The CDR3 DNA reads TGTGCCAGCAGTTTCTTACGGGGTAGTAGCACTGAAGCTTTCTTT. Amino acid sequence: CASSFLRGSSTEAFF.

The genes are TRBV29-1 and TRBJ2-1; 8 bases fit TRBD1. The CDR3 covers 14 residues. The V segment lost 7 bases and the J segment 0 bases; nucleotides outside the gene matches: 5. Germline CDR1 and CDR2: SQVTM and ANQGSEA. The CDR3 DNA is TGCAGCGGGCGGGACAGGTTCTCCTACAATGAGCAGTTCTTC. This gives the protein CSGRDRFSYNEQFF.

The chain is built from TRBV28 and TRBJ1-5; 8 bases agree with TRBD1. Germline values: CDR1 MDHEN, CDR2 SYDVKM. The CDR3 length is 13 residues. Trimming removed 10 bases from V and 3 bases from J; junction bases left unmatched: 5. The CDR3 DNA is TGTGCCATTAGGGACAGGAACAATCAGCCCCAGCATTTT. Encoded protein: CAIRDRNNQPQHF.

CDR3 sequence (DNA): TGTGCCAGCAGCCGGGGGACAGGGGCCAGGGAGACCCAGTACTTC. Amino acid sequence: CASSRGTGARETQYF. The rearrangement links TRBV11-2 to TRBJ2-5; the match to TRBD1 covers 10 bases. Trimming at V came to 5 bases and at J to 5 bases, leaving 8 bases not matched to a gene. The V gene's germline CDR1 is SGHAT and CDR2 FQNNGV. This CDR3 contains 15 residues.

This clone came up a few times. The J gene is TRBJ1-2, the V gene TRBV21-1; the table's D call, TRBD1, has no DNA check behind it. TRBV21-1 counts as a pseudogene. CDR3 length: 15 residues. DNA of the CDR3: TGTGCCAGCAGCAAAGCGCCAGGGGTTGCCTATGGCTACACCTTC. It translates to CASSKAPGVAYGYTF.

The chain joins TRBV5-4 to TRBJ2-7, with 12 nucleotides matching TRBD2. Per the germline V gene, CDR1 is SGHNT and CDR2 is YYREEE (reference sequence). The CDR3 spans 15 residues. The V gene end was trimmed by 4 bases and the J gene end by 3 bases; junction bases not matched to a gene: 5. The CDR3 loop reads CASSPGLAGNYEQYF. The CDR3, as DNA: TGTGCCAGCAGCCCTGGACTAGCGGGGAACTACGAGCAGTACTTC.

The rearrangement joins TRBV5-4 to TRBJ2-7; 9 bases line up with TRBD1. This CDR3 contains 14 residues. Germline CDR1 SGHNT, CDR2 YYREEE (reference sequence). Trimming removed 3 bases from V and 2 bases from J; junction bases left unmatched: 3. The CDR3 sequence: CASSWDRATYEQYF. DNA of the CDR3: TGTGCCAGCAGCTGGGACAGGGCGACCTACGAGCAGTACTTC.

For the CDR3, the DNA is TGTGCCAGCAGTTCCGACAGGGGGCAGGGTAGCAATCAGCCCCAGCATTTT. It encodes CASSSDRGQGSNQPQHF. V is TRBV2 and J is TRBJ1-5; 10 bases align to TRBD1. The trim removed 5 bases at V and 0 bases at J, leaving 7 bases unmatched. The germline gives CDR1 SNHLY, CDR2 FYNNEI. The CDR3 totals 17 residues.

This clone was detected only once. The chain is built from TRBV5-1 and TRBJ2-1; 13 positions agree with TRBD2. This CDR3 spans 15 amino acids. Germline CDR1 and CDR2: SGHRS and YFSETQ. V shed 3 bases, J shed 13 bases, and the junction held 10 bases outside the gene matches. Here the CDR3 DNA reads TGCGCCAGCAGCTCCACTAGCGGGGGGGCCGGGTTTCAGTTCTTC. Encoded protein: CASSSTSGGAGFQFF.

V gene TRBV7-2 combines with J gene TRBJ1-4, with a tentative D call TRBD1 (6 bases). V gave up 6 bases and J gave up 5 bases, with 16 bases separating them. Germline V gene data show CDR1 as SGHTA and CDR2 as FQGNSA. The CDR3 is 15 amino acids. The CDR3 coding sequence is TGTGCCAGCAGTTTCTTGGGGGCCGCAAATGAAAAACTGTTTTTT. It specifies CASSFLGAANEKLFF.

The rearrangement uses TRBV7-3 and TRBJ1-5; D might be TRBD1 (6 bases). The V gene lost 4 bases and the J gene lost 5 bases, with 9 bases spanning the gap. The CDR3 spans 13 residues. Looked up from germline, CDR1 is SGHTA and CDR2 is FQGTGA. CDR3 DNA sequence: TGTGCCAGCAGCTCAGGGGCAGATCAGCCCCAGCATTTT. It yields the protein CASSSGADQPQHF.

The V call is TRBV6-5, the J call TRBJ1-3; D call uncertain. Germline V gene sequence: CDR1 MNHEY, CDR2 SVGAGI. Trimming cost V 6 bases and J 4 bases, with 4 bases left between them. This CDR3 spans 11 amino acids. CDR3 sequence reads: CASRQGNTIYF. In nucleotides, the CDR3 is TGTGCCAGCAGACAGGGAAACACCATATATTTT.

The rearrangement links TRBV9 to TRBJ1-2; 10 nucleotides match TRBD1. Looked up from germline, CDR1 is SGDLS and CDR2 is YYNGEE. CDR3 length: 17 amino acids. J lost 0 bases, V lost 0 bases, and 5 bases had no gene match. The CDR3 DNA is TGTGCCAGCAGCGTAGAGAGGGGGACAGGGGCTAACTATGGCTACACCTTC. Translation: CASSVERGTGANYGYTF.

This clone showed up just a few times. This rearrangement joins TRBV19 to TRBJ2-3; D is perhaps TRBD2 (6 bases). V was pared by 9 bases and J by 1 base, with 20 bases between. There are 16 residues in the CDR3. Germline loops: CDR1 LNHDA, CDR2 SQIVND (reference sequence). This CDR3 reads CASRPRGRDGTDTQYF. The CDR3 bases are TGTGCCAGCAGACCGCGAGGGCGGGATGGCACAGATACGCAGTATTTT.

This chain joins TRBV30 and TRBJ2-1, with D perhaps TRBD2 (6 bases). Germline values: CDR1 GTSNPN, CDR2 SVGIG (reference sequence). V gave up 5 bases and J gave up 5 bases, with 16 bases separating them. This CDR3 has 14 amino acids. The CDR3 DNA is TGTGCCTGGGGAGGGGAGGTTAGGGACAATGAGCAGTTCTTC. Its translation: CAWGGEVRDNEQFF.

The CDR3 DNA sequence: TGTGCCAGCAGCTACTACACTGAAGCTTTCTTT. This translates into CASSYYTEAFF. This chain connects TRBV28 to TRBJ1-1; no clear D gene. The V gene lost 6 bases and the J gene lost 3 bases, with 5 bases spanning the gap. This CDR3 is 11 amino acids long. In germline, CDR1 is MDHEN, CDR2 SYDVKM.

The chain employs TRBV28 and TRBJ1-5; TRBD1 agrees at 11 bases. CDR3 length equals 17 residues. V lost 4 bases to trimming and J lost 2 bases; unmatched junction nucleotides: 7. Germline values: CDR1 MDHEN, CDR2 SYDVKM. Here the CDR3 reads CASSWTGGGGGNQPQHF. Here the CDR3 DNA reads TGTGCCAGCAGTTGGACAGGGGGCGGAGGTGGCAATCAGCCCCAGCATTTT.

V gene TRBV7-8 combines with J gene TRBJ1-1; D is perhaps TRBD1 (6 bases). Germline V gives CDR1 SGHVS, CDR2 FQNEAQ. V was shortened by 3 bases and J by 1 base, with 9 bases between the two germline ends. The CDR3 consists of 14 residues. The CDR3 region is CASSLAGENTEAFF. The DNA of the CDR3 is TGTGCCAGCAGCTTGGCAGGGGAGAACACTGAAGCTTTCTTT.

The chain recombines TRBV29-1 with TRBJ1-4; TRBD1 matches 10 bases. V lost 7 bases, J lost 4 bases, and 6 bases stayed unmatched. Germline CDR1 SQVTM, CDR2 ANQGSEA. CDR3 length: 14 residues. The CDR3 DNA is TGCAGCGCATGGGGACAGGGGAGTAATGAAAAACTGTTTTTT. Translated: CSAWGQGSNEKLFF.

This clone was counted a few times. J is TRBJ2-1 and V is TRBV6-1; 12 nucleotides align to TRBD2. This CDR3 has 15 residues. The V segment lost 2 bases and the J segment 4 bases; nucleotides outside the gene matches: 0. Germline V lookup: CDR1 MNHNS, CDR2 SASEGT. The CDR3 loop is CASSELAGGYNEQFF. For the CDR3, the DNA is TGTGCCAGCAGTGAACTAGCGGGGGGGTACAATGAGCAGTTCTTC.

J is TRBJ2-1 and V is TRBV28, with 8 bases identical to TRBD2. The CDR3 has 15 amino acids. V lost 3 bases to trimming and J lost 4 bases; unmatched junction nucleotides: 5. CDR1 is MDHEN, CDR2 SYDVKM, per germline. The CDR3 protein is CASSFRRGAYNEQFF. Written as DNA, the CDR3 is TGTGCCAGCAGTTTCCGGCGGGGGGCTTACAATGAGCAGTTCTTC.

The rearrangement joins TRBV29-1 to TRBJ1-4; D is unclear. V was clipped by 4 bases and J by 2 bases, with 8 bases between them. The CDR3 has 13 residues. The germline CDR1 and CDR2 sequences are SQVTM and ANQGSEA. This chain's CDR3 is CSVGISTNEKLFF. The DNA of the CDR3 is TGCAGCGTTGGTATTTCTACTAATGAAAAACTGTTTTTT. Looking up the rest from reference TRBV29-1 and TRBJ1-4 gives the full variable domain: SAVISQKPSRDICQRGTSLTIQCQVDSQVTMMFWYRQQPGQSLTLIATANQGSEATYESGFVIDKFPISRPNLTFSTLTVSNMSPEDSSIYLCSVGISTNEKLFFGSGTQLSVL.

The gene calls are TRBV5-1 and TRBJ1-4; possibly TRBD1 for D (5 bases). The CDR3 sequence is 14 residues long. V lost 3 bases to trimming and J lost 8 bases, with 14 bases between them. From germline, CDR1 is SGHRS and CDR2 YFSETQ. CDR3 nucleotide sequence: TGCGCCAGCAGCTCCGCGGCAGGGTACGAAAAACTGTTTTTT. This gives the protein CASSSAAGYEKLFF.

This clone occurred a few times. The V call is TRBV6-1, the J call TRBJ2-3; the match to TRBD1 covers 9 bases. The CDR3 consists of 15 residues. With 4 bases clipped from V and 4 bases from J, the junction kept 6 bases outside the gene matches. Germline V gene lookup returns CDR1 MNHNS and CDR2 SASEGT. The CDR3 DNA reads TGTGCCAGCAGTGCCGACAGGGGGTTTTCAGATACGCAGTATTTT. Its translation: CASSADRGFSDTQYF.